Listed below are T cell receptor beta chains from one sample, sequenced in a study of long-term antiretroviral therapy in people with HIV. Sequencing was performed with immunoSEQ multiplex PCR; in TCRdb, only in-frame clones are kept and a portion is missing. The table records tens of thousands of clones, approximately 84% of them present only once. Sequencing was performed on unsorted PBMCs, taken 0.5 years before starting antiretroviral therapy. These receptors were collected from a man aged 40-49 years with HIV. The CDR3 runs from the conserved cysteine through the conserved F or W. The D gene is left open where the match is weak. The listing skips clone size in some rows; elsewhere it reads once, few, many or a size class.

D	V	size	J	CDR3	DNA
-	TRBV5-5	once	TRBJ2-3	CASSLSRRVTDTQYF	TGTGCCAGCAGCTTGAGCAGGCGGGTCACAGATACGCAGTATTTT
-	TRBV7-2	-	TRBJ2-1	CASSLSSSYNEQFF	TGTGCCAGCAGCTTATCGAGCTCCTACAATGAGCAGTTCTTC
-	TRBV11-2	-	TRBJ1-1	CASSLTQQVIHAAFF	TGTGCCAGCAGCTTGACCCAACAAGTGATTCACGCGGCTTTCTTT
-	TRBV28	-	TRBJ2-1	CASSRLKPRNEQFF	TGTGCCAGCTCTCGGTTAAAACCGCGCAATGAGCAGTTCTTC
TRBD2	TRBV7-2	-	TRBJ2-7	CASSFRGGPYEQYF	TGTGCCAGCAGCTTCCGGGGGGGCCCCTACGAGCAGTACTTC
-	TRBV6-5	once	TRBJ1-1	CASSPKFSTGGAFF	TGTGCCAGCAGCCCCAAATTTTCGACAGGAGGGGCTTTCTTT
-	TRBV7-9	-	TRBJ1-6	CASSLKEAHDSPLHF	TGTGCCAGCAGCTTAAAAGAGGCCCATGATTCACCCCTCCACTTT
TRBD2	TRBV7-2	-	TRBJ2-3	CASSLRGLADSDTQYF	TGTGCCAGCAGCTTAAGAGGACTAGCGGACTCAGATACGCAGTATTTT
-	TRBV6-4	-	TRBJ1-2	CASRIKLNRVGYTF	TGTGCCAGCAGGATAAAATTAAACAGGGTCGGCTACACCTTC
-	TRBV19	-	TRBJ2-7	CASSIDVGSPYEQYF	TGTGCCAGTAGTATAGATGTGGGCAGCCCCTACGAGCAGTACTTC
-	TRBV6-1	-	TRBJ1-2	CASSVGPDFNGYTF	TGTGCCAGCAGTGTGGGGCCAGACTTCAATGGCTACACCTTC
TRBD1	TRBV6-5	-	TRBJ2-2	CASSRTGGSTGELFF	TGTGCCAGCAGTCGAACAGGGGGCTCCACCGGGGAGCTGTTTTTT
-	TRBV7-2	-	TRBJ2-2	CASSPESWLASNTGELFF	TGTGCCAGCAGCCCCGAATCATGGCTAGCCTCTAACACCGGGGAGCTGTTTTTT
-	TRBV10-3	-	TRBJ1-1	CAIGGGGANTEAFF	TGTGCCATCGGGGGGGGAGGGGCGAACACTGAAGCTTTCTTT
-	TRBV7-9	-	TRBJ2-2	CASITTGELFF	TGTGCCAGCATTACCACCGGGGAGCTGTTTTTT
-	TRBV7-2	once	TRBJ1-2	CASSFPGPNYGYTF	TGTGCCAGCAGCTTCCCGGGACCCAACTATGGCTACACCTTC
-	TRBV20-1	once	TRBJ2-7	CSAIVGYEQYF	TGCAGTGCTATCGTAGGGTACGAGCAGTACTTC
-	TRBV19	-	TRBJ1-2	CASTHSLGYTF	TGTGCCAGTACCCACTCTCTAGGCTACACCTTC
-	TRBV14	-	TRBJ2-3	CASSQEAARETDTQYF	TGTGCCAGCAGCCAAGAGGCCGCTCGGGAAACAGATACGCAGTATTTT
-	TRBV5-1	few	TRBJ1-1	CASSLGQRMNTEAFF	TGCGCCAGCAGCTTGGGACAGAGAATGAACACTGAAGCTTTCTTT
-	TRBV19	few	TRBJ1-6	CASSIEQPNSPLHF	TGTGCCAGTAGTATAGAACAACCCAATTCACCCCTCCACTTT
-	TRBV5-6	-	TRBJ1-5	CASRAWATTGQPQHF	TGTGCCAGCAGGGCCTGGGCGACGACCGGGCAGCCCCAGCATTTT
-	TRBV7-2	-	TRBJ1-2	CASSSRANYGYTF	TGTGCCAGCAGCTCCAGAGCGAACTATGGCTACACCTTC
-	TRBV7-9	-	TRBJ1-1	CASSAIPQGIEAFF	TGTGCCAGCAGCGCCATCCCGCAGGGAATTGAAGCTTTCTTT